The 19 T cell receptor beta chains listed next were all sequenced from one sample in a study of tumour-infiltrating T cells in Burkitt lymphoma. Libraries were prepared by immunoSEQ multiplex PCR; TCRdb keeps only in-frame clonotypes and omits some of them. The sample shows 4,000 to 5,000 clones, around 23% of them seen only once. The specimen was tumor tissue. The receptor source for this set is a human donor with diffuse large B-cell lymphoma.

V usage is TRBV29-1 and J usage is TRBJ2-7; TRBD2 aligns across 7 bases. With V trimmed by 6 bases and J by 5 bases, 19 bases remained unmatched. The CDR3 consists of 16 residues. CDR1 and CDR2 from the germline V gene are SQVTM and ANQGSEA. The CDR3 protein is CSVIFGWRENRNEQYF. The CDR3 bases are TGCAGCGTAATTTTTGGATGGCGGGAGAATAGAAACGAGCAGTACTTC.

This clone appeared a few times. The chain combines TRBV27 with TRBJ1-1; 7 bases line up with TRBD1. Germline CDR1 MNHEY, CDR2 SMNVEV (reference sequence). V lost 3 bases and J lost 11; bases outside the gene matches: 15. The CDR3 contains 15 residues. This chain's CDR3 is CASSFKEIGGAEAFF. In nucleotides, the CDR3 is TGTGCCAGCAGTTTCAAGGAAATAGGGGGCGCGGAGGCTTTCTTT.

This sequence joins TRBV6-5 and TRBJ2-2, with D unresolved. The germline V gene has CDR1 MNHEY and CDR2 SVGAGI. V lost 7 bases and J 0 bases, leaving 6 bases between the germline ends. This CDR3 region has 13 residues. The CDR3, as DNA: TGTGCCAGCACTCATCCGAACACCGGGGAGCTGTTTTTT. Encoded protein: CASTHPNTGELFF.

The V call is TRBV7-9, the J call TRBJ2-7; TRBD1 is a possible D gene (6 bases). The CDR3 has 11 amino acids. Looked up from germline, CDR1 is SEHNR and CDR2 is FQNEAQ (reference sequence). V was cut by 10 bases and J by 7 bases, with 14 bases left in between. The CDR3 reads CATTGTFEQYF. The CDR3 DNA reads as TGTGCCACCACCGGGACATTTGAGCAGTACTTC.

The CDR3 DNA reads as TGCGCCAGCAGCTTCGGCAGGGGCACAGATACGCAGTATTTT. It yields the protein CASSFGRGTDTQYF. This chain links TRBV5-1 with TRBJ2-3; D is perhaps TRBD1 (5 bases). Deletions cut 2 bases from V and 1 base from J, with 8 bases between. This CDR3 is built from 14 residues. Germline assignment: CDR1 SGHRS and CDR2 YFSETQ.

In this sample, this clone turned up a few times. This chain uses TRBV6-6 with TRBJ1-4; D ambiguous. The CDR3 sequence is 13 residues long. Germline CDR1 is MNHNY and CDR2 is SVGAGI (reference sequence). The germline V and J ends were trimmed by 6 bases and 8 bases, with 13 bases remaining between them. In nucleotides, the CDR3 is TGTGCCAGCAGACCTCCTTTGTTAGAAAAACTGTTTTTT. Protein: CASRPPLLEKLFF.

The chain carries TRBV29-1 and TRBJ1-1; 7 bases align to TRBD1. Trimming at V came to 4 bases and at J to 1 base, leaving 3 bases not matched to a gene. Germline CDR1 is SQVTM and CDR2 is ANQGSEA. The CDR3 has 13 residues. The CDR3 DNA is TGCAGCGTTGCGGGACAGAAGAACACTGAAGCTTTCTTT. Translating gives CSVAGQKNTEAFF.

The rearrangement links TRBV7-8 to TRBJ1-5, with no clear D. CDR1 SGHVS and CDR2 FQNEAQ come from the germline V gene. V gave up 5 bases and J gave up 2 bases, with 13 bases separating them. CDR3 length equals 15 residues. This chain's CDR3 is CASSVKVIGNQPQHF. The CDR3 coding sequence is TGTGCCAGCAGCGTTAAGGTTATAGGCAATCAGCCCCAGCATTTT.

The chain employs TRBV11-1 and TRBJ2-1; tentatively, D is TRBD2 (6 bases). V shed 1 base and J shed 11 bases, with 21 bases lying between them. Germline loops: CDR1 SGHAT, CDR2 FQDESV (reference sequence). The CDR3 is made up of 16 amino acids. CDR3 sequence (DNA): TGTGCCAGCAGCTTAGGGCTCGGCGGGAATTTTGGTAAGCAGTTCTTC. Amino acid sequence: CASSLGLGGNFGKQFF.

This clone was seen more than once but under ten times. The V call is TRBV4-3, the J call TRBJ2-1, with TRBD2 matching 14 bases. Germline CDR1 and CDR2: LGHNA and YSLEER. The CDR3 is made up of 16 amino acids. The J segment lost 7 bases and the V segment lost 5 bases, leaving 7 bases of the junction unmatched. The CDR3 region has the DNA TGCGCCAGCAGCTCCTCCGGGACTAGCGGGAGTAATGAGCAGTTCTTC. Protein product: CASSSSGTSGSNEQFF.

The CDR3 reads CASSLGLAGVHEQYF. The DNA for the CDR3 is TGTGCCAGCAGCTTAGGACTAGCGGGAGTGCACGAGCAGTACTTC. The gene calls are TRBV7-2 and TRBJ2-7, with 12 bases matching TRBD2. CDR1 is SGHTA and CDR2 is FQGNSA in the germline V gene. There are 15 residues in the CDR3. The junction had 3 bases not matched to a gene; V was cut back by 1 base and J by 5 bases.

The rearrangement joins TRBV5-6 to TRBJ1-2; D gene ambiguous. The CDR3 length is 12 residues. CDR1 SGHDT and CDR2 YYEEEE come from the germline V gene. Trimming took 2 bases from V and 7 from J, leaving 9 bases between them. As DNA, the CDR3 is TGTGCCAGCAGCTTCGCTTCAAGTGGCTACACCTTC. Translation gives CASSFASSGYTF.

This chain connects TRBV7-2 to TRBJ2-2; 10 nucleotides agree with TRBD2. Germline lookup yields CDR1 SGHTA and CDR2 FQGNSA. With V trimmed by 7 bases and J by 7 bases, 9 bases remained unmatched. This CDR3 is 15 amino acids long. For the CDR3, the DNA is TGTGCCAGCAACCTAGTAGCGGGAGGTGGCGGGGAGCTGTTTTTT. Protein sequence: CASNLVAGGGGELFF.

This clone was counted a few times. The chain is built from TRBV7-2 and TRBJ2-7; D assignment may be TRBD1 or TRBD2 (5 bases each). This CDR3 has 13 residues. CDR1 and CDR2 from the germline V gene are SGHTA and FQGNSA. Trimming left V 5 bases short and J 5 bases short, with 13 bases between. The CDR3 spells CASSLDFRDEQYF. CDR3 nucleotides: TGTGCCAGCAGCCTGGACTTCAGGGACGAGCAGTACTTC.

The V call is TRBV28, the J call TRBJ2-5, with a tentative D call TRBD1 (5 bases). The ends were cut back, 4 bases at V and 4 bases at J, with 22 bases in the middle. There are 17 residues in the CDR3. CDR1 and CDR2 from the germline V gene are MDHEN and SYDVKM. CDR3 sequence (DNA): TGTGCCAGCAGTTCACTGTACGATCCAGGGCGCGGAGAGACCCAGTACTTC. This gives the protein CASSSLYDPGRGETQYF.

The rearrangement links TRBV5-5 to TRBJ1-1; TRBD1 matches 7 bases. The CDR3 sequence is 14 residues long. Germline CDR1 reads SGHKS; CDR2 reads YYEKEE (reference sequence). V shed 4 bases and J 1 base; nucleotides not matched to a gene: 4. Written as DNA, the CDR3 is TGTGCCAGCAGCCGTCGGACAGGGAACACTGAAGCTTTCTTT. It translates to CASSRRTGNTEAFF.

Written as DNA, the CDR3 is TGCGCCAGCAGCCCTCCGGGGGCGTACGGCTACACCTTC. Its translation: CASSPPGAYGYTF. The chain recombines TRBV4-3 with TRBJ1-2; D possibly corresponds to TRBD1 (6 bases). The CDR3 is made up of 13 amino acids. Germline CDR1 reads LGHNA; CDR2 reads YSLEER. V shed 4 bases and J shed 8 bases, with 14 bases lying between them.

The rearrangement uses TRBV4-3 and TRBJ1-1; 8 bases are shared with TRBD1. This CDR3 comprises 16 residues. Per the germline V gene, CDR1 is LGHNA and CDR2 is YSLEER. V dropped 0 bases and J dropped 4; count of bases not matched to a gene: 7. The CDR3 DNA is TGCGCCAGCAGCCAAGATGTGGCAGGGGGCATCACTGAAGCTTTCTTT. As protein: CASSQDVAGGITEAFF.

This sequence joins TRBV7-2 and TRBJ2-5; D gene unclear. CDR3 size: 12 residues. V dropped 3 bases and J dropped 5 bases, with 7 bases sitting between them. Germline CDR1 reads SGHTA; CDR2 reads FQGNSA. As DNA, the CDR3 is TGTGCCAGCAGCTTTTCCCGGGAGACCCAGTACTTC. Amino acid sequence: CASSFSRETQYF.